This T cell receptor beta chain was observed in a study of T-cell reconstitution after alpha-beta-depleted transplantation in children. Trimming removed 2 bases from V and 1 base from J, with 6 bases in between. This CDR3 is 13 amino acids long. Germline CDR1 WSHSY, CDR2 SAAADI. General observations from the study: About two months after transplant, alpha-beta T cells reportedly came from several hundred expanded graft clones. At the one-year point after transplant, T-cell counts and TCRbeta diversity were found to come mostly from T cells that had been newly produced. Some patients showed high day-60 TCRbeta diversity, which derived from surviving recipient T cells and thymic progenitors.

As to this clonotype: What it binds is unknown.

TCRbeta library construction was performed incorporating unique molecular identifiers. TCRdb recomputed calls from the PCR reads with MiXCR, one row per CDR3 protein. The data contain about 240,000 distinct CDR3 sequences, roughly 26% of them singletons. The receptor comes from a girl aged 2-10 years with Fanconi anemia, due to receive a stem cell transplant. Sequencing was performed on PBMCs, taken before TCRalphabeta/CD19-depleted stem cell transplant. J is TRBJ2-7 and V is TRBV10-2, with TRBD2 as a possible D gene (5 bases). This CDR3 reads CASSEPGSYEQYF. The CDR3 DNA follows: TGCGCCAGCAGTGAGCCGGGATCCTACGAGCAGTACTTC.